The clone carrying this T cell receptor beta chain appeared many times. The antigen remains undetermined. V lost 6 bases, J lost 0 bases, and 12 bases lay in between. This CDR3 comprises 15 residues. Germline-derived CDR1 and CDR2 are PRHDT and FYEKMQ (reference sequence). The source material, RNA transcripts, was used to amplify TCR beta CDR3 regions. The HTBI primer set was used in a first-round RT-PCR of the TCR CDR3. TCRdb re-called the multiplex PCR reads through MiXCR, storing one row per CDR3 protein. The repertoire holds around 500,000 distinct CDR3 sequences, over 13% seen once, with 17% in the top ten. Patients aged 18 to 65 had newly diagnosed hyperthyroidism lasting under 2 months. The sample is drawn from a study of T cells in Graves' hyperthyroidism and ophthalmopathy. General observations from the study: Prediction of ophthalmopathy progression came a median approximately 6 months pre-onset.

The J gene is TRBJ2-1, the V gene TRBV13; a weak D match, TRBD2 (6 bases). This receptor was taken from a woman in her late teens or twenties with Graves' hyperthyroidism. Sequenced sample: blood. For the CDR3, the DNA is TGTGCCAGCAGTATCGGGAGTTTCTCCTACAATGAGCAGTTCTTC. Its protein product is CASSIGSFSYNEQFF.